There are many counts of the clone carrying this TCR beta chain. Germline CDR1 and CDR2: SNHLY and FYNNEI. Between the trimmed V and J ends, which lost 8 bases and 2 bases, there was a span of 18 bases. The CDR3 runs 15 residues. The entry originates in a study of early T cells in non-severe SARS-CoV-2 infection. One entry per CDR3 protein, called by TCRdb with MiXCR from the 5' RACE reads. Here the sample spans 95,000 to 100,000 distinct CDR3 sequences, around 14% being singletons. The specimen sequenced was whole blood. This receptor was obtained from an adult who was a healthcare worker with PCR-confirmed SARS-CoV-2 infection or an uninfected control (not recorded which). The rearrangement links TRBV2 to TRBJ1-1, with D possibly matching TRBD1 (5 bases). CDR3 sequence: CASRPQSGGNTEAFF. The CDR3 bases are TGTGCCAGCCGCCCTCAGTCGGGGGGAAACACTGAAGCTTTCTTT.